The 20 T cell receptor beta chains listed next were all sequenced from one sample in a study of T cells in women clearing cervical HPV infection (dated by TCRdb to the late 2010s). The library was obtained by the immunoSEQ multiplex PCR assay. TCRdb provides this immuneACCESS table in a form limited to in-frame rearrangements. Some clones are lacking; in checked studies, under half of them reflect an unresolved V gene, and why the rest are absent is not known. The sample table records under 50,000 clones. The ten largest clones represent 6.4% of the sample. The material sequenced was blood buffy coat. Receptors originate from a woman between 18 and 69 years old with a cervical HPV16 infection that either progressed to CIN3+ or cleared (not recorded which).

Note on this clone: The read ends 3 residues early relative to the CDR3; the germline J gene fills the gap. The chain couples TRBV18 to TRBJ1-6; perhaps TRBD1 as D (5 bases). CDR1 KGHSH and CDR2 LQKENI come from the germline V gene. V dropped 3 bases and J dropped 8 bases, with 14 bases sitting between them. The CDR3 consists of 15 residues. The CDR3 bases that were read are TGTGCCAGCTCACCGGGGGGTCCGGGCGATTCACCC. Amino acids: CASSPGGPGDSP. The whole CDR3 protein is CASSPGGPGDSPLHF.

Turning to this clone: The read halts 3 residues ahead of the CDR3 end, with the missing end drawn from the germline J gene. The genes are TRBV30 and TRBJ2-2; D remains ambiguous. Trimming left V 0 bases short and J 6 bases short, with 8 bases between. The germline V gene has CDR1 GTSNPN and CDR2 SVGIG (reference sequence). The CDR3 has 13 amino acids. The CDR3: CAWSVPRSGELFF. The CDR3 DNA, read in part, is TGTGCCTGGAGTGTACCGCGGTCCGGGGAG.

As concerns this clone: Read sequence stops 3 residues before the CDR3 end, and the germline J gene provides the missing end. The V gene is TRBV7-2, the J gene TRBJ1-2, with D maybe TRBD1 (5 bases). Germline values: CDR1 SGHTA, CDR2 FQGNSA. The CDR3 runs to 15 residues. CDR3 amino acids: CASSPGLAGSVSYTF. CDR3 DNA (partial): TGTGCCAGCAGCCCGGGACTAGCGGGATCTGTAAGC.

Concerning this clone itself: Read data end 3 residues before the CDR3 end; the end is taken from the germline J gene. The chain is built from TRBV5-6 and TRBJ2-4, with D possibly TRBD1 on 7 matching bases. Per the germline V gene, CDR1 is SGHDT and CDR2 is YYEEEE. The CDR3 has 14 residues. CDR3 DNA (partial): TGTGCCAGCAGCCACGACAGGGAGGTGTATGGT. Its translation: CASSHDREVYG. The entire CDR3 is CASSHDREVYGQYF. Based on the CDR3 plus reference TRBV5-6 and TRBJ2-4, the full variable domain is DAGVTQSPTHLIKTRGQQVTLRCSPKSGHDTVSWYQQALGQGPQFIFQYYEEEERQRGNFPDRFSGHQFPNYSSELNVNALLLGDSALYLCASSHDREVYGQYFGAGTRLSVL.

A remark on this clone: The sequenced fragment ends 3 residues before the CDR3 boundary, so the rest is inferred from the germline J gene. The chain joins TRBV11-3 to TRBJ2-1, with D possibly being TRBD1 (6 bases). Per the germline V gene, CDR1 is SGHNT and CDR2 is YENEEA. This CDR3 has 13 residues. Deletions cut 1 base from V and 5 bases from J, with 6 bases between. The CDR3 DNA, read in part, is TGTGCCAGCAGCTTAGGGACAGACAATGAG. Protein sequence: CASSLGTDNE. The CDR3 in its entirety is CASSLGTDNEQFF.

About this clone: The read ends 3 residues before the CDR3 terminus; that terminus is restored from the germline J gene. The rearrangement uses TRBV18 and TRBJ2-1; D is uncertain. CDR1 is KGHSH, CDR2 LQKENI, per germline. V lost 6 bases and J lost 5, with 11 bases in between. The CDR3 loop spans 13 amino acids. The CDR3 DNA, read in part, is TGTGCCAGCTCCCATGCCCGGGACAATGAG. As protein: CASSHARDNE. The full CDR3 sequence reads CASSHARDNEQFF.

CDR3 loop: CASNTGTGDFPQHF. Incomplete CDR3 DNA: TGTGCCAGTAACACCGGGACAGGGGATTTTCCC. The chain has TRBV19 and TRBJ1-5, with TRBD1 matching over 10 bases. The CDR3 end lies 3 residues beyond the end of the read and is filled in from the germline J gene. The CDR3 covers 14 residues. The V gene's germline CDR1 is LNHDA and CDR2 SQIVND (reference sequence). Based on the CDR3 plus reference TRBV19 and TRBJ1-5, the full variable domain is DGGITQSPKYLFRKEGQNVTLSCEQNLNHDAMYWYRQDPGQGLRLIYYSQIVNDFQKGDIAEGYSVSREKKESFPLTVTSAQKNPTAFYLCASNTGTGDFPQHFGDGTRLSIL.

Worth noting for this clone: The read ends 3 residues shy of where the CDR3 ends; the end is completed using the germline J gene. The V gene is TRBV7-9, the J gene TRBJ1-4; D not resolved. Germline-derived CDR1 and CDR2 are SEHNR and FQNEAQ (reference sequence). The CDR3 loop spans 14 amino acids. The covered CDR3 bases are TGTGCCAGCAGCCGCGGGATCGGGGTCTCACCA. Amino acids: CASSRGIGVSP. The full CDR3 protein is CASSRGIGVSPLFF.

With respect to this clone: The read ends 3 residues before the CDR3 terminus; that terminus is restored from the germline J gene. The chain couples TRBV5-1 to TRBJ1-4; weak D call: TRBD1 (5 bases). The ends were cut back, 3 bases at V and 3 bases at J, with 9 bases in the middle. CDR1 is SGHRS and CDR2 is YFSETQ in the germline V gene. The CDR3 runs 14 residues. This CDR3 is CASSSSTANEKLFF. Partial CDR3 DNA: TGCGCCAGCAGCTCGTCGACAGCTAATGAAAAA.

Concerning this clone: The read ends 3 residues early relative to the CDR3; the germline J gene fills the gap. The chain recombines TRBV5-1 with TRBJ2-3; 9 bases line up with TRBD2. CDR1 is SGHRS and CDR2 is YFSETQ in the germline V gene. J lost 4 bases, V lost 4 bases, and 7 bases had no gene match. The CDR3 loop spans 15 amino acids. The DNA read from the CDR3 is TGCGCCAGCAGCGGGGGACTAGCCGGATCAGATACG. It is translated as CASSGGLAGSDT. The CDR3, in full, reads CASSGGLAGSDTQYF.

Worth noting for this clone: The observed sequence ends 3 residues before the CDR3 terminus, with the missing tail filled in from the germline J gene. J is TRBJ2-3 and V is TRBV5-4; D not resolved. V dropped 1 base and J dropped 0 bases, with 12 bases sitting between them. The CDR3 is made up of 16 amino acids. CDR1 and CDR2 (germline): SGHNT, YYREEE (reference sequence). The CDR3: CASSLKRAPSTDTQYF. The DNA read from the CDR3 is TGTGCCAGCAGCTTGAAAAGGGCCCCTAGCACAGATACG.

Turning to this clone: The read ends 3 residues shy of where the CDR3 ends; the end is completed using the germline J gene. The rearrangement uses TRBV19 and TRBJ1-1; the D gene is possibly TRBD1 (6 bases). The germline V gene has CDR1 LNHDA and CDR2 SQIVND (reference sequence). This CDR3 is built from 16 residues. Trimming shortened V by 5 bases and J by 1 base, and 17 bases separated the two germline ends. CDR3 DNA, as far as it was read: TGTGCCAGTAGTTACACCCGACAGGCGAAGAACACTGAA. Amino acid sequence: CASSYTRQAKNTE. The entire CDR3 protein reads CASSYTRQAKNTEAFF.

Concerning this clone itself: The CDR3 extends 3 residues past the end of the read, so its final part is completed from the germline J gene. The chain recombines TRBV6-1 with TRBJ2-3; no definite D call. Germline V gene lookup returns CDR1 MNHNS and CDR2 SASEGT. The CDR3 spans 16 residues. V was trimmed by 2 bases and J by 2 bases, leaving 14 bases between them. Partial CDR3 DNA: TGTGCCAGCAGTGAAATTTACCCACAATTCACAGATACG. This translates into CASSEIYPQFTDT. The whole CDR3 protein is CASSEIYPQFTDTQYF.

A note on this clone: The CDR3 extends 3 residues past the end of the read, so its final part is completed from the germline J gene. This chain joins TRBV6-4 and TRBJ1-6; TRBD1 matches at 7 bases. CDR1 and CDR2 (germline): MRHNA, SNTAGT. The junction had 7 bases not matched to a gene; V was cut back by 11 bases and J by 6 bases. CDR3 length: 13 amino acids. CDR3 amino acids: CAGSRGINSPLHF. CDR3 DNA, as far as it was read: TGTGCCGGCTCCAGGGGGATTAATTCACCC.

About this clone: Sequencing ends 3 residues short of the CDR3 end; the germline J gene provides the rest. V usage is TRBV7-2 and J usage is TRBJ2-7; a possible D gene is TRBD2 (5 bases). CDR3 length equals 15 residues. V was cut by 1 base and J by 2 bases, with 12 bases left in between. CDR1 is SGHTA and CDR2 is FQGNSA in the germline V gene. Partial CDR3 DNA: TGTGCCAGCAGCTTAGGCGTCGGGGTTACCTACGAG. As protein: CASSLGVGVTYE. The full-length CDR3 reads as CASSLGVGVTYEQYF. Using reference TRBV7-2 and TRBJ2-7 for the parts outside the CDR3, the full variable domain is GAGVSQSPSNKVTEKGKDVELRCDPISGHTALYWYRQSLGQGLEFLIYFQGNSAPDKSGLPSDRFSAERTGGSVSTLTIQRTQQEDSAVYLCASSLGVGVTYEQYFGPGTRLTVT.

In the case of this clone: Read data end 3 residues before the CDR3 end; the end is taken from the germline J gene. The gene calls are TRBV6-2 or TRBV6-3 and TRBJ1-5; D remains unclear. V gave up 5 bases and J gave up 7 bases, with 12 bases separating them. CDR1 and CDR2 from the germline V gene are MNHEY and SVGEGT. The CDR3 contains 13 residues. The sequenced CDR3 bases are TGTGCCAGCAGTCCGGGTTCGGTACAGCCC. Translating gives CASSPGSVQP. The whole CDR3 sequence is CASSPGSVQPQHF.

CDR3 DNA, as far as it was read: TGTGCCAGCGGCCGTGGGCTAGCCGAAAAA. Its protein product is CASGRGLAEK. The full CDR3 sequence reads CASGRGLAEKLFF. The V gene is TRBV7-9, the J gene TRBJ1-4, with D unresolved. The sequenced fragment ends 3 residues before the CDR3 boundary, so the rest is inferred from the germline J gene. CDR1 and CDR2 (germline): SEHNR, FQNEAQ (reference sequence). This CDR3 has 13 residues. V lost 8 bases, J lost 8 bases, and 15 bases lay in between.

Worth noting for this clone: The read terminates 3 residues ahead of where the CDR3 ends, so the germline J gene completes it. This sequence joins TRBV7-9 and TRBJ1-6; D might be TRBD1 (6 bases). The V gene lost 1 base and the J gene lost 10 bases, with 11 bases spanning the gap. CDR1 and CDR2 from the germline V gene are SEHNR and FQNEAQ (reference sequence). The CDR3 extends over 14 amino acids. The CDR3 loop reads CASSLGTVRSPLHF. CDR3 DNA, as far as it was read: TGTGCCAGCAGCTTAGGGACAGTTCGATCACCC.

Points on this clone: The read is 3 residues too short to cover the CDR3 end, so that end is filled in from the germline J gene. This chain connects TRBV28 to TRBJ2-1; D not resolved. Per the germline V gene, CDR1 is MDHEN and CDR2 is SYDVKM. This CDR3 spans 14 amino acids. V lost 2 bases and J lost 5, with 10 bases in between. CDR3 protein: CASSLANRDNEQFF. The CDR3 DNA, read in part, is TGTGCCAGCAGTTTAGCAAACCGGGACAATGAG.

Points on this clone: The CDR3 goes on 3 residues after the read ends, and that part is filled in from the germline J gene. The chain couples TRBV2 to TRBJ1-2; D is possibly TRBD1 (6 bases). This CDR3 comprises 12 residues. Germline values: CDR1 SNHLY, CDR2 FYNNEI. Trimming took off 5 bases at V and 4 bases at J, with 8 bases between the two ends. The covered CDR3 bases are TGTGCCAGCAGTTGGACAGTCTATGGC. Encoded protein: CASSWTVYG. The complete CDR3 sequence is CASSWTVYGYTF.